This TCR beta chain was captured in a study of CD8+ T cells in alopecia areata. Across the study: Treated patients received oral tofacitinib, 5 to 10 mg twice daily. General study findings and limits: Under tofacitinib, fewer expanded CD8+ clones appeared among the top 100 scalp clones.

This clone was seen once. What it binds is not known. Regarding treatment: oral pan-JAK inhibitor, 5-10 mg twice daily. The CDR3 is made up of 17 amino acids. Germline V gives CDR1 SGHNT, CDR2 YYREEE (reference sequence). V shed 1 base, J shed 2 bases, and the junction held 9 bases outside the gene matches. Sequencing relied on a cDNA template that was reverse transcribed from extracted RNA. The protocol was immunoSEQ multiplex PCR, while the TCRdb copy is restricted to in-frame clones and leaves out a portion. The sample has 170,000 or so clones; 58% are singletons. Sequencing used CD8+ T cells sorted from blood, obtained at week 24, from a patient treated with tofacitinib. The sequence was obtained from a human donor with alopecia areata. The rearrangement links TRBV5-4 to TRBJ2-3; 8 bases map to TRBD2. The CDR3: CASSLFGGGPFTDTQYF. The DNA for the CDR3 is TGTGCCAGCAGCTTGTTTGGCGGGGGGCCCTTCACAGATACGCAGTATTTT.